Listed below are T cell receptor beta chains from one sample, sequenced in a study of regulatory T cells in long-lasting Graves disease. TCRdb independently ran MiXCR on the multiplex PCR reads; one entry per CDR3 protein. The sample shows around 400,000 distinct CDR3 sequences, around 15% of them seen only once. The specimen comprised peripheral blood mononuclear cells (PBMCs), sampled at new diagnosis, from a patient treated with antithyroid drugs. These receptors were taken from a female donor with Graves disease. Both conserved end residues are part of each CDR3. D genes are given only for firm matches. The listing skips clone size in some rows; elsewhere it reads once, few, many or a size class.

j_call v_call clone_size d_call cdr3_nt cdr3_aa
TRBJ2-5 TRBV20-1 many TRBD2 TGCAGTGCTCCTAGCGGGGCGACGGAGACCCAGTACTTC CSAPSGATETQYF
TRBJ2-2 TRBV7-3 few TRBD2 TGTGCCAGCAGCTCCCCCCACGGACTAGGAACGAACACCGGGGAGCTGTTTTTT CASSSPHGLGTNTGELFF
TRBJ2-7 TRBV12-3/TRBV12-4 many - TGTGCCAGCAACCTAGGGCAGGGTACCCACGAGCAGTACTTC CASNLGQGTHEQYF
TRBJ2-7 TRBV27 few TRBD2 TGTGCCAGCAGTTTGACGGGAGGGCCTATTTTTTCCTACGAGCAGTACTTC CASSLTGGPIFSYEQYF
TRBJ1-4 TRBV9 many TRBD1 TGTGCCAGCAGCTCCAGGGCAGGGGGTAATGAAAAACTGTTTTTT CASSSRAGGNEKLFF
TRBJ1-2 TRBV20-1 few - TGCAGTGCTAGATCCAATGGCTACACCTTC CSARSNGYTF
TRBJ2-5 TRBV6-5 many - TGTGCCAGCAGTTACTCGCCTGGACCTGAGTGGACCCAGTACTTC CASSYSPGPEWTQYF
TRBJ2-3 TRBV7-3 many TRBD2 TGTGCCAGCAGCTGGGCGGGGGGTACAGATACGCAGTATTTT CASSWAGGTDTQYF
TRBJ1-1 TRBV6-5 few - TGTGCCAGCAGTTACTTCTCGGGGGGTTGGGATGCTTTCTTT CASSYFSGGWDAFF
TRBJ1-4 TRBV20-1 few - TGCAGTGCTAGAGATCCGGGTCGCGATAATGAAAAACTGTTTTTT CSARDPGRDNEKLFF
TRBJ2-5 TRBV20-1 many - TGCAGTGCTAGAGATGTCCAACAGAAACCCCAAGAGACCCAGTACTTC CSARDVQQKPQETQYF
TRBJ2-5 TRBV7-6 many - TGTGCCAGCAGCAACCTTGAGGCCCAGTACTTC CASSNLEAQYF
TRBJ2-3 TRBV4-1 - TRBD2 TGCGCCAGCAGCCCTTCTAGCGGGAGTAATACAGATACGCAGTATTTT CASSPSSGSNTDTQYF
TRBJ2-5 TRBV5-1 - - TGCGCCAGCAGCTTGTATGAGCAGTCAATAGTGGAGACCCAGTACTTC CASSLYEQSIVETQYF
TRBJ1-6 TRBV6-2/TRBV6-3 many TRBD1 TGTGCCAGCAGGATAGACCGACAGGGTGGTTCACCCCTCCACTTT CASRIDRQGGSPLHF
TRBJ1-1 TRBV7-9 many TRBD1 TGTGCCAGCAGCTTAACGGACAGGGGCACTGAAGCTTTCTTT CASSLTDRGTEAFF
TRBJ2-3 TRBV6-2/TRBV6-3 many - TGTGCCAGCAGTTACGTAGGACCCGGAGATACGCAGTATTTT CASSYVGPGDTQYF
TRBJ1-2 TRBV28 many - TGTGCCAGCAGTTTACAAGTAGAGGGAGGGGCCCTGCCTAACTATGGCTACACCTTC CASSLQVEGGALPNYGYTF
TRBJ1-2 TRBV15 many TRBD1 TGTGCCACCAGCAGGGGTGGGACAGGGGATGGCTACACCTTC CATSRGGTGDGYTF
TRBJ2-5 TRBV12-5 few TRBD1 TGTGCTAGTGGGGGACAGGGAGGACAAGAGACCCAGTACTTC CASGGQGGQETQYF
TRBJ2-7 TRBV5-1 - TRBD2 TGCGCCAGCAGCCGGGGGGACGGCCCAACCCCCTACGAGCAGTACTTC CASSRGDGPTPYEQYF
TRBJ2-5 TRBV27 many TRBD1 TGTGCCAGCAGTCTCGGACAGGGAGTGGGAGAGACCCAGTACTTC CASSLGQGVGETQYF
TRBJ1-5 TRBV27 - - TGTGCCAGCAGTTTATCGGGGCACAAGAATCAGCCCCAGCATTTT CASSLSGHKNQPQHF
TRBJ2-1 TRBV27 many - TGTGCCAGCAGCAATGATAGGGCGGATTTATTCCATGAGCAGTTCTTC CASSNDRADLFHEQFF
TRBJ2-2 TRBV5-1 - - TGCGCCAGCAGCTTGGCCCCGGGGTCGAACACCGGGGAGCTGTTTTTT CASSLAPGSNTGELFF
TRBJ1-4 TRBV20-1 many - TGCAGTGCTAGAGGCTCAGGACAGACGGCAACTAATGAAAAACTGTTTTTT CSARGSGQTATNEKLFF
TRBJ2-1 TRBV7-9 many TRBD2 TGTGCCAGCAGTCGGGTGGGACTAGCGGACTACAATGAGCAGTTCTTC CASSRVGLADYNEQFF
TRBJ1-4 TRBV18 many - TGTGCCAGCTCACGGGCAGGGTCAAAAGAAAAACTGTTTTTT CASSRAGSKEKLFF
TRBJ2-1 TRBV10-3 - - TGTGCCATCAGTGGTGACCCATACAATGAGCAGTTCTTC CAISGDPYNEQFF
TRBJ2-5 TRBV28 many TRBD1 TGTGCCAGCAGCAGACCGGGACAGTTTGGGGAGACCCAGTACTTC CASSRPGQFGETQYF
TRBJ2-5 TRBV6-5 many - TGTGCCAGCAGTTACAGCCCACAAGAGACCCAGTACTTC CASSYSPQETQYF
TRBJ1-5 TRBV4-2 - - TGTGCCAGCAGCCAAGGACAGGATCAGCCCCAGCATTTT CASSQGQDQPQHF
TRBJ2-3 TRBV2 many - TGTGCCAGCATAGCGGAGCACACAGATACGCAGTATTTT CASIAEHTDTQYF
TRBJ2-1 TRBV6-2/TRBV6-3 - TRBD2 TGTGCCAGCAGTTACTCGAGGTCTAGCGGGGGGCCCGGATACAATGAGCAGTTCTTC CASSYSRSSGGPGYNEQFF
TRBJ1-1 TRBV20-1 many - TGCAGTGCTAGAATGCCAGGGATCACTGAAGCTTTCTTT CSARMPGITEAFF
TRBJ2-7 TRBV7-9 many - TGTGCCAGCAGCTTAGCCACGGGAGAGCAGTACTTC CASSLATGEQYF
TRBJ1-1 TRBV11-2 many - TGTGCCAGCAGCTTAGATTATCAGGGATCCACTGAAGCTTTCTTT CASSLDYQGSTEAFF
TRBJ1-1 TRBV10-3 few - TGTGCCATCCGCCCTAAGAGGGTGAACACTGAAGCTTTCTTT CAIRPKRVNTEAFF
TRBJ2-7 TRBV7-9 many TRBD1 TGTGCCAGCAGCTTAGTTAGGGGGACAGCCAGCTCCTACGAGCAGTACTTC CASSLVRGTASSYEQYF
TRBJ1-3 TRBV4-2 - - TGTGCCAGCAGACAAGGTCCGGGACCGAACTCTAGGAGGTCTGGAAACACCATATATTTT CASRQGPGPNSRRSGNTIYF
TRBJ1-6 TRBV6-1 few TRBD1 TGTGCCAGCACCTCTAGGACAGGCGGGCGTAATAATTCACCCCTCCACTTT CASTSRTGGRNNSPLHF
TRBJ1-5 TRBV12-3/TRBV12-4 many TRBD1 TGTGCCAGCAGCCCGACAGGGGCCTATCAGCCCCAGCATTTT CASSPTGAYQPQHF